This T cell receptor beta chain was identified in a study of shared clonotypes between healthy human individuals. Genomic DNA (from each subset) was split evenly across several immunoSEQ plates. Sequenced by immunoSEQ multiplex PCR; TCRdb stores in-frame clones only, minus some. The repertoire consists of about half a million clones, with more than 75% occurring once and the leading ten covering approximately 13%. Whole-study results and caveats: Measured sharing among donors was expected to vary with sequencing depth.

Of note for this clone: Its antigen is not known.

Germline V lookup: CDR1 SQVTM, CDR2 ANQGSEA. Between the trimmed V and J ends, which lost 3 bases and 0 bases, there was a span of 14 bases. The CDR3 sequence is 15 residues long. Sequenced: PBMCs. The receptor was derived from a woman between 35 and 50 years old in good health. Some clones in this sample may be carry-over from other donors' samples. The chain combines TRBV29-1 with TRBJ2-5, with D hard to call. The CDR3 is CSVEAPRLHQETQYF. The CDR3 nucleotides are TGCAGCGTTGAGGCCCCCCGACTCCACCAAGAGACCCAGTACTTC.